The sequence of this T cell receptor (beta chain) was determined in a study of blood T cells in healthy people across ages. The study, taken as a whole, reports: A strong correlation was seen between TCR beta diversity and naive T cell percentage. Long-lived donors exceeded aged donors in naive CD4+ cells and diversity. Older age coincided with a roughly linear decline in TCR beta diversity per million T cells.

Looked up from germline, CDR1 is MNHEY and CDR2 is SMNVEV (reference sequence). With V trimmed by 5 bases and J by 0 bases, 10 bases remained unmatched. The CDR3 totals 16 residues. Points on this clonotype: Antigen unknown.

Alongside a J-beta primer mix, a sample-barcoded 5' primer served in a second PCR lasting roughly 6 to 12 cycles. Sequencing recovered at least 3 million CDR3-containing paired-end reads from each sample. MiXCR, applied by TCRdb to the 5' RACE reads, yields one record per CDR3 protein. The sample lists 700,000 to 950,000 distinct CDR3 sequences, 40% to 45% seen once, with 20% to 25% in the top ten. The rearrangement joins TRBV27 to TRBJ2-7; 7 nucleotides align to TRBD2. The origin of this receptor is a woman in her sixties or seventies in good health. Material for sequencing was blood. CDR3 protein: CASSIGLGQGSYEQYF. CDR3 nucleotide sequence: TGTGCCAGCAGTATCGGACTAGGCCAGGGCTCCTACGAGCAGTACTTC.